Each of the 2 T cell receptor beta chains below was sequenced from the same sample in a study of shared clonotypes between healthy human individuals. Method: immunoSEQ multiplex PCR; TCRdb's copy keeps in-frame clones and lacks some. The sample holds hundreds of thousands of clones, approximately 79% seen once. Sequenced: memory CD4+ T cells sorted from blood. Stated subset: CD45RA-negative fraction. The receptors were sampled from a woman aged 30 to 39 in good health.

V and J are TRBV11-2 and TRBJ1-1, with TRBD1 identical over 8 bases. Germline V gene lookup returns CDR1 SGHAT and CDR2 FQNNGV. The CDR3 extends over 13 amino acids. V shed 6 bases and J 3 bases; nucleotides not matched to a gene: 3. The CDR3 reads CASRRQGYTEAFF. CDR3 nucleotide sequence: TGTGCCAGCAGGAGACAGGGGTACACTGAAGCTTTCTTT.

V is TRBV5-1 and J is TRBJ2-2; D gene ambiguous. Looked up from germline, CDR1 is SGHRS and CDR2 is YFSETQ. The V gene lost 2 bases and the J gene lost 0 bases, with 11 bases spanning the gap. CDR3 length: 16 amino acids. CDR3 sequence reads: CASSLYISANTGELFF. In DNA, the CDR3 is TGCGCCAGCAGCTTATACATCTCTGCGAACACCGGGGAGCTGTTTTTT. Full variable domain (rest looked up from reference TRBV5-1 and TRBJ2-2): KAGVTQTPRYLIKTRGQQVTLSCSPISGHRSVSWYQQTPGQGLQFLFEYFSETQRNKGNFPGRFSGRQFSNSRSEMNVSTLELGDSALYLCASSLYISANTGELFFGEGSRLTVL.